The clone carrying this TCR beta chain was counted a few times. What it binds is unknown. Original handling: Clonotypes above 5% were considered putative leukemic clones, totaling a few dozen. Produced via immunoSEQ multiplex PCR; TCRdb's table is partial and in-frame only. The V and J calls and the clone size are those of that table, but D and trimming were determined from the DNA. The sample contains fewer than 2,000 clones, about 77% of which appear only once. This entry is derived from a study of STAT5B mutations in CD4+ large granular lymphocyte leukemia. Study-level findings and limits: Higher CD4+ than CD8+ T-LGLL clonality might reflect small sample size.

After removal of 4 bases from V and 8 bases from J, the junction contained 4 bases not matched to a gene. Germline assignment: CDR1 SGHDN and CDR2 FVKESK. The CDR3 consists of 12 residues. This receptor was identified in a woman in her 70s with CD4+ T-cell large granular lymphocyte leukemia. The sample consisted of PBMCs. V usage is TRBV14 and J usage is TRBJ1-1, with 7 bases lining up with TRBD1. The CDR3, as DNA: TGTGCCAGCAGCCGATCAGGGGGGGAAGCTTTCTTT. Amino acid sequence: CASSRSGGEAFF.